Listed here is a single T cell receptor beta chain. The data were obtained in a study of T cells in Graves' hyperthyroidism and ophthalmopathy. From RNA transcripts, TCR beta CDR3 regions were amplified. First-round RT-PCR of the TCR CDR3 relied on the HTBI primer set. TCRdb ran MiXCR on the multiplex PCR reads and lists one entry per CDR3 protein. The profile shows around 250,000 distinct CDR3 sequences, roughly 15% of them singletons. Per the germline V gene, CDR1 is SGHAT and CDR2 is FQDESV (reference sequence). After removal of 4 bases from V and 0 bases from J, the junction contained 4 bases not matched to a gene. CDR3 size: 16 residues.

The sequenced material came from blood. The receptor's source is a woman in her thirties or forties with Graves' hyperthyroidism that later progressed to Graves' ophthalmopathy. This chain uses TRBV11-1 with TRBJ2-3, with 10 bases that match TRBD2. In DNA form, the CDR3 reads TGTGCCAGCAGCTACGGACTAGCGGAGAGCACAGATACGCAGTATTTT. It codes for CASSYGLAESTDTQYF. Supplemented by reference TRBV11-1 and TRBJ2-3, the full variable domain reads EAEVAQSPRYKITEKSQAVAFWCDPISGHATLYWYRQILGQGPELLVQFQDESVVDDSQLPKDRFSAERLKGVDSTLKIQPAELGDSAMYLCASSYGLAESTDTQYFGPGTRLTVL.